Described below is a single T cell receptor (beta chain) sequence and its context. This specimen belongs to a study of Graves' ophthalmopathy and Graves' hyperthyroidism. TCR beta CDR3 amplification used RNA transcripts. HTBI-primed RT-PCR formed the first round, and a multiplex PCR formed the second. TCRdb independently ran MiXCR on the multiplex PCR reads; one entry per CDR3 protein. The sample yields 600,000 to 700,000 distinct CDR3 sequences, 35% to 45% seen once. Germline values: CDR1 ENHRY, CDR2 SYGVKD. The germline V and J ends were trimmed by 10 bases and 0 bases, with 31 bases remaining between them. CDR3 length equals 19 residues.

Sample: peripheral blood. The TCR comes from an adult man with Graves' ophthalmopathy. V and J are TRBV10-3 and TRBJ2-7; D may correspond to TRBD1 or TRBD2 (5 bases each). CDR3 region: CASSLEGQGTSFHSYEQYF. The CDR3 bases are TGTGCCAGCAGCCTAGAGGGGCAGGGAACGTCTTTTCACTCCTACGAGCAGTACTTC.